The clone carrying this T cell receptor beta chain showed up just a few times. TCRdb reanalysed the 5' RACE reads using MiXCR and keeps one entry per CDR3 protein. Found here are 500,000 to 550,000 distinct CDR3 sequences, about a fifth of them singletons; the top ten hold approximately 13%. This sample was included in a study of T-cell memory formation after mild COVID-19. The wider study: TCR clusters largely stayed donor specific.

Germline V gene lookup returns CDR1 LGHNA and CDR2 YNFKEQ. This CDR3 is 13 amino acids long. The V end was cut by 0 bases, the J end by 5 bases, with 7 bases between. Sequenced input: PBMCs or a T cell subset sorted from them (not recorded which). The chain joins TRBV4-2 to TRBJ2-5; D not resolved. This receptor was identified in an adult woman who had mild COVID-19 (a few samples of this study predate the infection). Cell type and time point are not known. CDR3 sequence reads: CASSQESAETQYF. DNA for the CDR3: TGTGCCAGCAGCCAAGAATCAGCCGAGACCCAGTACTTC.